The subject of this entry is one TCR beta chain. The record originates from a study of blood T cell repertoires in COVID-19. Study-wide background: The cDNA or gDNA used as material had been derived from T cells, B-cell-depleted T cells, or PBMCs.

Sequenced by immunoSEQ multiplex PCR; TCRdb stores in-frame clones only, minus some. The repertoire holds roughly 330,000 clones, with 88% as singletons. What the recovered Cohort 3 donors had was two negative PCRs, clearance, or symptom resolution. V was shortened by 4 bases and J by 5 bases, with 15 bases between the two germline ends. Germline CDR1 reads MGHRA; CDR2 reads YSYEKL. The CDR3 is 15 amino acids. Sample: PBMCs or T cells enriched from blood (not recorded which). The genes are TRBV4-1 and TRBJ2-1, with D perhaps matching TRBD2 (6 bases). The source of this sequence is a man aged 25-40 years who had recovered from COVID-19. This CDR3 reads CASSPWTTPHNEQFF. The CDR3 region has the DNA TGCGCCAGCAGCCCTTGGACTACTCCCCACAATGAGCAGTTCTTC.